This T cell receptor (beta chain) was identified during a study of human T cells and chemical hapten exposure. V shed 1 base and J shed 5 bases, with 13 bases lying between them. This CDR3 contains 16 residues. Germline V gene sequence: CDR1 SGHRS, CDR2 YFSETQ. Many counts were recorded for this clonotype. As the library was built, unique molecular identifiers were attached to individual cDNA molecules. MiXCR was run by TCRdb on the RACE reads, yielding one entry per CDR3 protein. The sample has a few hundred thousand distinct CDR3 sequences; more than 5% are singletons. As for time point: patch test 2, 6 weeks after DPC sensitization. Indicated treatment: therapeutic diphenylcyclopropenone sensitization with weekly scalp DPC.

The receptor was derived from a woman between 18 and 29 years old with alopecia areata. Some clones in this sample may be carry-over from other donors' samples. The V and J genes are TRBV5-1 and TRBJ1-6, with a possible D match to TRBD1 (6 bases). This material consisted of whole blood, taken in connection with sensitization to the hapten diphenylcyclopropenone (DPC). The CDR3 DNA reads TGCGCCAGCAGCTTGATGCAGGGGACCCATAATTCACCCCTCCACTTT. Translating it yields CASSLMQGTHNSPLHF.